These 27 T cell receptor beta chains came from one sample sequenced in a study of Ad26.COV2.S vaccination and SARS-CoV-2 variants (TCRdb year 2021). Library generation was performed with the immunoSEQ multiplex PCR assay. TCRdb took this table from immuneACCESS and kept in-frame rearrangements with V and J called. Such tables lack part of the clones; where checked against another copy, unresolved V genes explain under half of the gap, and the rest is unexplained. For this sample the table gives 300,000 to 400,000 clones, of which 85% to 90% were detected only once. The ten biggest clones cover roughly 5% of the sample. The sample's treatment or condition label is to be understood as: some 20 received Ad26.COV2.S at low or high dose, single or two shots; several received placebo; per-sample allocation not given. Repertoires of vaccine and placebo recipients were sequenced from samples collected on day 63 after the first injection.

Sequencing was performed on peripheral blood, taken in a trial of Ad26.COV2.S vaccine versus placebo. All receptors come from a person aged 18-65 years who received the Ad26.COV2.S COVID-19 vaccine or a placebo.

The genes are TRBV18 and TRBJ2-2, with D possibly being TRBD2 (5 bases). CDR1 and CDR2 (germline): KGHSH, LQKENI. Trimming left V 3 bases short and J 6 bases short, with 14 bases between. The CDR3 is 15 amino acids. The CDR3, as DNA: TGTGCCAGCTCACCCGAGGGCACTGGGGCCGGGGAGCTGTTTTTT. Encoded protein: CASSPEGTGAGELFF.

This clone was seen just once. The chain recombines TRBV9 with TRBJ2-7; TRBD1 agrees at 8 bases. The CDR3 is 15 amino acids. Germline CDR1 and CDR2: SGDLS and YYNGEE. Trimming removed 3 bases from V and 3 bases from J; junction bases left unmatched: 8. The chain's CDR3 is CASSDGRQGNYEQYF. The DNA for the CDR3 is TGTGCCAGCAGCGATGGGAGACAGGGGAACTACGAGCAGTACTTC.

The chain links TRBV6-2 or TRBV6-3 to TRBJ2-7; 9 bases are a match to TRBD1. The V gene's germline CDR1 is MNHEY and CDR2 SVGEGT. V shed 2 bases, J shed 3 bases, and the junction held 14 bases outside the gene matches. The CDR3 spans 18 residues. The CDR3 region is CASSYPVTGQGPNYEQYF. The CDR3 nucleotides are TGTGCCAGCAGTTACCCCGTAACTGGACAGGGGCCCAACTACGAGCAGTACTTC.

The gene calls are TRBV29-1 and TRBJ1-1; TRBD1 agrees at 7 bases. After removal of 6 bases from V and 6 bases from J, the junction contained 10 bases not matched to a gene. The CDR3 consists of 13 residues. CDR1 is SQVTM and CDR2 is ANQGSEA in the germline V gene. The CDR3 bases are TGCAGCGTATCGACAGGGTTGGATGCTGAAGCTTTCTTT. It codes for CSVSTGLDAEAFF. The entire variable domain, with the rest obtained from reference TRBV29-1 and TRBJ1-1, is as follows: SAVISQKPSRDICQRGTSLTIQCQVDSQVTMMFWYRQQPGQSLTLIATANQGSEATYESGFVIDKFPISRPNLTFSTLTVSNMSPEDSSIYLCSVSTGLDAEAFFGQGTRLTVV.

The V and J genes are TRBV11-3 and TRBJ1-2; 9 positions match TRBD1. V gave up 1 base and J gave up 7 bases; unmatched junction bases: 10. In germline, CDR1 is SGHNT, CDR2 YENEEA. CDR3 length: 16 amino acids. CDR3 sequence: CASSLAPGQGRSGYTF. Here the CDR3 DNA reads TGTGCCAGCAGCTTAGCTCCGGGACAGGGTCGGAGTGGCTACACCTTC.

This chain uses TRBV4-2 with TRBJ1-1; D might be TRBD1 (5 bases). Deletions cut 2 bases from V and 0 bases from J, with 10 bases between. CDR1 and CDR2 (germline): LGHNA, YNFKEQ. The CDR3 is made up of 15 amino acids. This CDR3 reads CASSQQGSLNTEAFF. The CDR3 DNA follows: TGTGCCAGCAGCCAACAGGGCTCCTTGAACACTGAAGCTTTCTTT.

The chain has TRBV3-1 (or the pseudogene TRBV3-2) and TRBJ1-4, with D uncertain. This CDR3 has 13 amino acids. The V and J ends lost 2 bases and 8 bases respectively, with 9 bases between them. Germline V CDR1 and CDR2: LGHDT, YNNKEL (reference sequence). This chain's CDR3 is CASSQFNGEKLFF. In nucleotides, the CDR3 is TGTGCCAGCAGCCAATTTAACGGGGAAAAACTGTTTTTT.

The chain has TRBV5-1 and TRBJ2-3; possibly TRBD2 for D (5 bases). V lost 5 bases to trimming and J lost 0 bases, with 22 bases between them. CDR1 is SGHRS and CDR2 is YFSETQ in the germline V gene. This CDR3 region has 18 residues. For the CDR3, the DNA is TGCGCCAGCAGGAGAGGGTCCTCCGGGGATTCTAGCACAGATACGCAGTATTTT. This gives the protein CASRRGSSGDSSTDTQYF.

The chain is built from TRBV19 and TRBJ1-1, with TRBD1 identical over 9 bases. V lost 4 bases and J lost 4; bases outside the gene matches: 10. This CDR3 is 16 amino acids long. Germline values: CDR1 LNHDA, CDR2 SQIVND (reference sequence). CDR3 coding DNA: TGTGCCAGTAGTAGCCGACAGGGGGGCAGGGGCACTGAAGCTTTCTTT. Translation gives CASSSRQGGRGTEAFF.

The chain joins TRBV28 to TRBJ1-5, with TRBD1 as a possible D gene (6 bases). This CDR3 comprises 16 residues. CDR1 is MDHEN, CDR2 SYDVKM, per germline. V lost 5 bases and J lost 5, with 19 bases in between. The CDR3 reads CASSPATTGLDQPQHF. CDR3 coding DNA: TGTGCCAGCAGTCCGGCTACAACAGGGCTGGATCAGCCCCAGCATTTT.

The J gene is TRBJ2-5, the V gene TRBV5-4; TRBD1 agrees at 10 bases. Germline assignment: CDR1 SGHNT and CDR2 YYREEE (reference sequence). There are 14 residues in the CDR3. V gave up 4 bases and J gave up 4 bases; unmatched junction bases: 4. The CDR3 DNA sequence: TGTGCCAGCAGCGTGGGACAGGGGAGAGAGACCCAGTACTTC. Translating it yields CASSVGQGRETQYF.

This chain joins TRBV15 and TRBJ1-6; 9 bases fit TRBD1. After removal of 1 base from V and 7 bases from J, the junction contained 11 bases not matched to a gene. Germline V CDR1 and CDR2: LNHNV, YYDKDF (reference sequence). This CDR3 is built from 18 residues. The CDR3 reads CATSRGRGQGVPNSPLHF. For the CDR3, the DNA is TGTGCCACCAGCAGAGGACGGGGACAGGGAGTCCCAAATTCACCCCTCCACTTT.

Only one count was recorded for this clone. The V gene is TRBV2, the J gene TRBJ1-1; 8 bases match TRBD1. The CDR3 runs to 13 residues. CDR1 and CDR2 (germline): SNHLY, FYNNEI. With 6 bases clipped from V and 5 bases from J, the junction kept 5 bases outside the gene matches. In DNA, the CDR3 is TGTGCCAGCAGAACAGGGGGTGGAACTGAAGCTTTCTTT. It specifies CASRTGGGTEAFF.

The CDR3 DNA follows: TGTGCCAGCAGTGAAACACAGGGTTTCGTGAACACTGAAGCTTTCTTT. Encoded protein: CASSETQGFVNTEAFF. The chain is built from TRBV6-1 and TRBJ1-1, with a possible D match to TRBD1 (6 bases). Germline CDR1 MNHNS, CDR2 SASEGT. The CDR3 is made up of 16 amino acids. Between the trimmed V and J ends, which lost 2 bases and 0 bases, there was a span of 13 bases.

The chain links TRBV28 to TRBJ2-1; TRBD2 agrees at 9 bases. The trim removed 5 bases at V and 0 bases at J, leaving 20 bases unmatched. The length of the CDR3 is 21 residues. The germline V gene encodes CDR1 MDHEN and CDR2 SYDVKM. The chain's CDR3 is CASSPTLRAGGMLSSYNEQFF. The CDR3, as DNA: TGTGCCAGCAGTCCCACTTTGCGCGCGGGAGGGATGTTGAGCTCCTACAATGAGCAGTTCTTC.

The J gene is TRBJ1-1, the V gene TRBV7-2; D might be TRBD1 (5 bases). CDR3 length equals 15 residues. V lost 1 base and J 0 bases, leaving 9 bases between the germline ends. Germline values: CDR1 SGHTA, CDR2 FQGNSA. The CDR3 DNA reads TGTGCCAGCAGCTTAGAGGGGAGGATGAACACTGAAGCTTTCTTT. It is translated as CASSLEGRMNTEAFF.

The rearrangement uses TRBV28 and TRBJ2-7; 7 bases line up with TRBD2. The germline gives CDR1 MDHEN, CDR2 SYDVKM. The V and J ends lost 4 bases and 0 bases, in that order; junction bases with no gene match: 6. The CDR3 totals 15 residues. Here the CDR3 reads CASSYEPSGSYEQYF. In DNA form, the CDR3 reads TGTGCCAGCAGTTATGAGCCTAGCGGCTCCTACGAGCAGTACTTC.

This sequence joins TRBV3-1 (or the pseudogene TRBV3-2) and TRBJ1-2; 8 bases map to TRBD1. This CDR3 region has 14 residues. Trimming took 2 bases from V and 6 from J; bases not matched to a gene: 5. Per the germline V gene, CDR1 is LGHDT and CDR2 is YNNKEL (reference sequence). CDR3 loop: CASSQIRGRHGYTF. The CDR3 DNA sequence: TGTGCCAGCAGCCAAATCAGGGGGCGGCATGGCTACACCTTC.

V gene TRBV7-9 combines with J gene TRBJ2-1; possible D gene TRBD1, 6 bases. Between the trimmed V and J ends, which lost 5 bases and 3 bases, there was a span of 11 bases. CDR3 size: 14 residues. Germline CDR1 SEHNR, CDR2 FQNEAQ (reference sequence). The CDR3, as DNA: TGTGCCAGCAGCAACAGGGTCGGCTACAATGAGCAGTTCTTC. Translated: CASSNRVGYNEQFF.

The chain has TRBV19 and TRBJ2-2; D unresolved. Between the trimmed V and J ends, which lost 7 bases and 1 base, there was a span of 16 bases. The CDR3 has 16 residues. Per germline, CDR1 LNHDA and CDR2 SQIVND (reference sequence). The CDR3: CASNPRGPGNTGELFF. The CDR3 nucleotides are TGTGCCAGTAATCCCAGAGGACCAGGGAACACCGGGGAGCTGTTTTTT. The full variable domain, with the rest looked up from reference TRBV19 and TRBJ2-2, is DGGITQSPKYLFRKEGQNVTLSCEQNLNHDAMYWYRQDPGQGLRLIYYSQIVNDFQKGDIAEGYSVSREKKESFPLTVTSAQKNPTAFYLCASNPRGPGNTGELFFGEGSRLTVL.

The V and J genes are TRBV5-4 and TRBJ1-6; a possible D gene is TRBD1 (5 bases). The CDR3 runs to 13 residues. Trimming left V 8 bases short and J 7 bases short, with 13 bases between. Germline loops: CDR1 SGHNT, CDR2 YYREEE (reference sequence). This chain's CDR3 is CASGGHGNSPLHF. CDR3 nucleotides: TGTGCCAGTGGCGGACACGGGAATTCACCCCTCCACTTT. The complete variable domain, with remaining parts taken from reference TRBV5-4 and TRBJ1-6, reads ETGVTQSPTHLIKTRGQQVTLRCSSQSGHNTVSWYQQALGQGPQFIFQYYREEENGRGNFPPRFSGLQFPNYSSELNVNALELDDSALYLCASGGHGNSPLHFGNGTRLTVT.

The genes are TRBV19 and TRBJ1-3; D remains unclear. The CDR3 spans 12 residues. Germline CDR1 and CDR2: LNHDA and SQIVND (reference sequence). The V gene lost 6 bases and the J gene lost 7 bases, with 10 bases spanning the gap. In DNA, the CDR3 is TGTGCCAGTAGCAGAACGGGGAACACCATATATTTT. This sequence encodes CASSRTGNTIYF.

This clone was counted only a few times. The J gene is TRBJ2-1, the V gene TRBV7-9, with D perhaps TRBD2 (5 bases). This CDR3 is built from 12 residues. The V and J ends lost 1 base and 12 bases respectively, with 10 bases between them. The germline CDR1 and CDR2 sequences are SEHNR and FQNEAQ (reference sequence). The CDR3 nucleotides read TGTGCCAGCAGCTTAGGTGGGGAGCGGCAGTTCTTC. This translates into CASSLGGERQFF.

This chain joins TRBV6-1 and TRBJ1-5; 9 bases align to TRBD1. Germline assignment: CDR1 MNHNS and CDR2 SASEGT. CDR3 length: 19 residues. After removal of 3 bases from V and 5 bases from J, the junction contained 17 bases not matched to a gene. CDR3 sequence (DNA): TGTGCCAGCAGTGAGCGTGTGGGGTGGGACAGGGTTGGAGATCAGCCCCAGCATTTT. Translation: CASSERVGWDRVGDQPQHF.

The chain uses TRBV7-2 and TRBJ1-5, with D uncertain. Trimming removed 3 bases from V and 2 bases from J, with 11 bases in between. The CDR3 covers 15 residues. Looked up from germline, CDR1 is SGHTA and CDR2 is FQGNSA. CDR3 sequence: CASSFGGFGNQPQHF. CDR3 nucleotide sequence: TGTGCCAGCAGCTTTGGCGGGTTCGGCAATCAGCCCCAGCATTTT.

This sequence joins TRBV5-1 and TRBJ2-3; D is perhaps TRBD1 (6 bases). Per germline, CDR1 SGHRS and CDR2 YFSETQ. The CDR3 covers 18 residues. V was clipped by 0 bases and J by 5 bases, with 22 bases between them. This CDR3 reads CASSLEPNRARMQDTQYF. Written as DNA, the CDR3 is TGCGCCAGCAGCTTGGAACCGAACAGGGCCCGCATGCAAGATACGCAGTATTTT.

The chain links TRBV11-1 to TRBJ2-2; 10 nucleotides line up with TRBD2. Trimming at V came to 3 bases and at J to 9 bases, leaving 7 bases not matched to a gene. The germline V gene has CDR1 SGHAT and CDR2 FQDESV (reference sequence). The CDR3 has 15 residues. CDR3 residues: CASSFPGTSVRELFF. CDR3 nucleotides: TGTGCCAGCAGCTTCCCCGGGACTAGCGTTAGGGAGCTGTTTTTT.